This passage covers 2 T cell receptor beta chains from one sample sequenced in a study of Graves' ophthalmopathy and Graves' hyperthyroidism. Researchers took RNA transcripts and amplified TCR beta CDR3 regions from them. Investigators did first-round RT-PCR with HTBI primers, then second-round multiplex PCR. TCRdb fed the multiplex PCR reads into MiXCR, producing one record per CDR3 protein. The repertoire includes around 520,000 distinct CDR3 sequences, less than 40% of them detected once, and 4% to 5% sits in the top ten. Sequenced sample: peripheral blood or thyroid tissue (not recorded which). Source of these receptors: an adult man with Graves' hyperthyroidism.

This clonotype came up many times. The CDR3 spells CASSLRAGYNQPQHF. DNA of the CDR3: TGTGCCAGCAGCCTAAGGGCAGGGTACAATCAGCCCCAGCATTTT. This chain connects TRBV7-2 to TRBJ1-5; D might be TRBD1 (5 bases). Germline values: CDR1 SGHTA, CDR2 FQGNSA. This CDR3 has 15 residues. V lost 5 bases and J 3 bases, leaving 14 bases between the germline ends.

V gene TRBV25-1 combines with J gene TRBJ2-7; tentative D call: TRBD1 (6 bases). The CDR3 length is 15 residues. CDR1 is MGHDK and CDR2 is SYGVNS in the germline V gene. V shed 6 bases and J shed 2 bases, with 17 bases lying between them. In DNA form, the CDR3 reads TGTGCCAGCAGCTTAATCACAGGGTTCCCCTACGAGCAGTACTTC. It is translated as CASSLITGFPYEQYF.